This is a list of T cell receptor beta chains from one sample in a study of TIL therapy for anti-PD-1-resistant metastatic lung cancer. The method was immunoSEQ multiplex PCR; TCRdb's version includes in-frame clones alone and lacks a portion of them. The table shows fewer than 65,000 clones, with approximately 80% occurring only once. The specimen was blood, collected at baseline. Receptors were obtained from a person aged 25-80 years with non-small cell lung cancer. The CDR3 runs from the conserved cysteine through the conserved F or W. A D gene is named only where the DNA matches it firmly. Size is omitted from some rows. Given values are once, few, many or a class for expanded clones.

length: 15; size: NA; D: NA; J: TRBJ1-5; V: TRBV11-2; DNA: TGTGCCAGCAGTTTAGGCGGCCAGGGAGGTCAGCCCCAGCATTTT; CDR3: CASSLGGQGGQPQHF
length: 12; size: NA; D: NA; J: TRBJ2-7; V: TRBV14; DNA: TGTGCCAGCAGCCCGAGCTCCTACGAGCAGTACTTC; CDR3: CASSPSSYEQYF
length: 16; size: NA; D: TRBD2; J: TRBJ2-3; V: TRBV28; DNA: TGTGCCAGCAGTGCCGGGGGGACTCTCCTTTCAGATACGCAGTATTTT; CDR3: CASSAGGTLLSDTQYF
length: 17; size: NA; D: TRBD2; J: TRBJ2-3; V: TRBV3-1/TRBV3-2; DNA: TGTGCCAGCAGCCAAGTGGGCAGCGGGGGTGCCACAGATACGCAGTATTTT; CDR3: CASSQVGSGGATDTQYF
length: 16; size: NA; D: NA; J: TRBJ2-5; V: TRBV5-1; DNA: TGCGCCAGCAGCTTTGGTCCCGGAGGGGGCGGGGAGACCCAGTACTTC; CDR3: CASSFGPGGGGETQYF
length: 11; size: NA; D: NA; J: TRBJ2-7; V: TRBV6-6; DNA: TGTGCCAGCGGTATGTTGGGACAGCAGTACTTC; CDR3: CASGMLGQQYF
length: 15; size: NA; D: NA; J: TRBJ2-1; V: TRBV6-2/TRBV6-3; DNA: TGTGCCAGCAGTTACCAGGGCAGCTCCTACAATGAGCAGTTCTTC; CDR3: CASSYQGSSYNEQFF
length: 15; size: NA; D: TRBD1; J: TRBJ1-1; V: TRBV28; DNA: TGTGCCAGCAGACGACAGGGGGCAGGTAACACTGAAGCTTTCTTT; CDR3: CASRRQGAGNTEAFF
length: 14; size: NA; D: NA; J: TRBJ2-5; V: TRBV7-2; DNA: TGTGCCAGCGCACAGGGAGGTTTGACAGAGACCCAGTACTTC; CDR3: CASAQGGLTETQYF
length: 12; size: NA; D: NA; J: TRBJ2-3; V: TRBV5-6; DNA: TGTGCCAGCAGCTCGGGGACAGATACGCAGTATTTT; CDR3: CASSSGTDTQYF
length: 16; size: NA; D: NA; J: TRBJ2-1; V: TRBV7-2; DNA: TGTGCCAGCAGCTTAGCTCCGGGGAGATCCTACAATGAGCAGTTCTTC; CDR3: CASSLAPGRSYNEQFF
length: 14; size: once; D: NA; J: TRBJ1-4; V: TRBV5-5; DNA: TGTGCCAGCAGCTTGGGACTCGAGAAGGAAAAACTGTTTTTT; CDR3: CASSLGLEKEKLFF
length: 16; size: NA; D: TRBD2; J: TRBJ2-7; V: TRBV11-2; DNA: TGTGCCAGCAGTCGAGGACTAGCGGGAGGCCGCAACGAGCAGTACTTC; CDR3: CASSRGLAGGRNEQYF
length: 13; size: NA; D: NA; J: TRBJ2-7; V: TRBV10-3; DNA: TGTGCCATCGCCTCGGGACCCCCCAGGGAGCAGTACTTC; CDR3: CAIASGPPREQYF
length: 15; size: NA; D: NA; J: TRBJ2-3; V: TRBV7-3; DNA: TGTGCCAGCAGCTCGGACAGTACTCAGGGGGATACGCAGTATTTT; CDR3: CASSSDSTQGDTQYF
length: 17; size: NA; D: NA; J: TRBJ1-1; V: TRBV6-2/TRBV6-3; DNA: TGTGCCAGCAGTTACAACCCCCTCGGGGGGACGAACACTGAAGCTTTCTTT; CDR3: CASSYNPLGGTNTEAFF
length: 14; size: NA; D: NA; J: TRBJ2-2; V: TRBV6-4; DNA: TGTGCCAGCAGAGGACAGATTAACACCGGGGAGCTGTTTTTT; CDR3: CASRGQINTGELFF
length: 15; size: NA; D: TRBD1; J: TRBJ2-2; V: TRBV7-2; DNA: TGTGCCAGCAGCCCCGGGACAGAAAACACCGGGGAGCTGTTTTTT; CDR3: CASSPGTENTGELFF
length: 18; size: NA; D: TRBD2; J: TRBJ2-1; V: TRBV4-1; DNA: TGCGCCAGCAGCCAAATACACCGGGGGGGTCTGTACTACAATGAGCAGTTCTTC; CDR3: CASSQIHRGGLYYNEQFF
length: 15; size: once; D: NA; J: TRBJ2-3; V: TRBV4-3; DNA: TGCGCCAGCAGCCGGACTACCCTTGGTACAGATACGCAGTATTTT; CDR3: CASSRTTLGTDTQYF
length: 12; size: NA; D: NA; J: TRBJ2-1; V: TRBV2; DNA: TGTGCCAGCAGCCTGGAGAACAATGAGCAGTTCTTC; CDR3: CASSLENNEQFF
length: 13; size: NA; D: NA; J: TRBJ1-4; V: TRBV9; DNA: TGTGCCAGCAGCGTAGTACCTAATGAAAAACTGTTTTTT; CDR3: CASSVVPNEKLFF
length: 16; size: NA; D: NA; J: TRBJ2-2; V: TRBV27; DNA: TGTGCCAGCAGTTTATCGCTCGGGGATCTCACCGGGGAGCTGTTTTTT; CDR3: CASSLSLGDLTGELFF
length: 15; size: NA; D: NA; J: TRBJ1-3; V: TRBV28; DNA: TGTGCCAGTGTTGGCAGGTCGTACTCTGGAAACACCATATATTTT; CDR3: CASVGRSYSGNTIYF
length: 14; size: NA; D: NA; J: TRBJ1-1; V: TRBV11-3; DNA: TGTGCCAGCAGCTCATACGGACACGCCACTGAAGCTTTCTTT; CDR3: CASSSYGHATEAFF
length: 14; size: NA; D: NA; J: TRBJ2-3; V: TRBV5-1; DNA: TGCGCCAGCAGCTTGGGCAGGTTGCTAGATACGCAGTATTTT; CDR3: CASSLGRLLDTQYF
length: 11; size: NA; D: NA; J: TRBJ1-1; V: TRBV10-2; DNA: TGCGCCAGCAGTGAGACGTTTAGAGCTTTCTTT; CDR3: CASSETFRAFF
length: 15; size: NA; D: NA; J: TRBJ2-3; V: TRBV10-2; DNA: TGCGCCAGCAGTGTAGCAGGGTTAAGCACAGATACGCAGTATTTT; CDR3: CASSVAGLSTDTQYF
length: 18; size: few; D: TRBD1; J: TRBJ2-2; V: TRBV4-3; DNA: TGCGCCAGCAGCCATAGAGTGCCGGGACAGGGTAACACCGGGGAGCTGTTTTTT; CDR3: CASSHRVPGQGNTGELFF
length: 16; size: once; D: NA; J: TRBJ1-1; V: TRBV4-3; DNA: TGCGCCAGCAGCCAAGATATGGGAGGCAGAAACACTGAAGCTTTCTTT; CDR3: CASSQDMGGRNTEAFF
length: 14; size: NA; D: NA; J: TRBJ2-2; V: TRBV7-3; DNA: TGTGCCAGCAGCTTTGGACTAAACACCGGGGAGCTGTTTTTT; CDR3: CASSFGLNTGELFF
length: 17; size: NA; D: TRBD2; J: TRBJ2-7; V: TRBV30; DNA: TGTGCCTGGAGTATCGGGATCGGACTAGCGGCCTTGGGGGAGCAGTACTTC; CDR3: CAWSIGIGLAALGEQYF
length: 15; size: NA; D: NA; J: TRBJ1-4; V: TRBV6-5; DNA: TGTGCCAGCAGTAGACGACAGCGGAAGGGAGAAAAACTGTTTTTT; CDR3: CASSRRQRKGEKLFF
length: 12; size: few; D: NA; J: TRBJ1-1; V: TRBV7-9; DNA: TGTGCCAGCAGACCAAGGAACACTGAAGCTTTCTTT; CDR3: CASRPRNTEAFF
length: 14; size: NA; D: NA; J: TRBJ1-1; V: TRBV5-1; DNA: TGCGCCAGCAGCTTGGTTTCAGGGTTCACTGAAGCTTTCTTT; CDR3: CASSLVSGFTEAFF
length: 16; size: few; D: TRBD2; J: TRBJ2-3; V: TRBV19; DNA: TGTGCCAGTAGCAATCTAGCGGGGGTCTTCACAGATACGCAGTATTTT; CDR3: CASSNLAGVFTDTQYF
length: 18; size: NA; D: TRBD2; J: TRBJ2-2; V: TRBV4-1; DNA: TGCGCCAGCAGCCACGGGGGACTAGCGGGGGTGGGCACCGGGGAGCTGTTTTTT; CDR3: CASSHGGLAGVGTGELFF
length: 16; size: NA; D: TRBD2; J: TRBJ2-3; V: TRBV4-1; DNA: TGCGCCAGCAGCCAAACCGTTAGCGGGAGTTCAGATACGCAGTATTTT; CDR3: CASSQTVSGSSDTQYF
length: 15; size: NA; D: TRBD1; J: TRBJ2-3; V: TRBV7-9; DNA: TGTGCCAGCAGCCCCGGGACAGGGAGGACAGATACGCAGTATTTT; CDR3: CASSPGTGRTDTQYF
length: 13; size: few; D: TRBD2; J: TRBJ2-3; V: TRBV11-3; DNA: TGTGCCAGCTCGGCGGGAGGCCCAGATACGCAGTATTTT; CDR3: CASSAGGPDTQYF
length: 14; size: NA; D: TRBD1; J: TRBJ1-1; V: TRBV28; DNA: TGTGCCAGCAGTGCGGGACAGGGGCACACTGAAGCTTTCTTT; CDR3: CASSAGQGHTEAFF
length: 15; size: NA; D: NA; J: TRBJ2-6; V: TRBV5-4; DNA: TGTGCCAGCACCAGGATCGGACCTGGGGCCAACGTCCTGACTTTC; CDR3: CASTRIGPGANVLTF
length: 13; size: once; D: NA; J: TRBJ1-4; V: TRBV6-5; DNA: TGTGCCAGCAGCCGGCGGCCGGGGGAAAAACTGTTTTTT; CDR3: CASSRRPGEKLFF
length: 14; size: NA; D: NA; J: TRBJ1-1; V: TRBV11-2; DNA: TGTGCCAGCAGCTTAACCGACACATACACTGAAGCTTTCTTT; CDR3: CASSLTDTYTEAFF
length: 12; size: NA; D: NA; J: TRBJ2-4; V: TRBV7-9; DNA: TGTGCCAGCATAGGTAATGGGAACATTCAGTACTTC; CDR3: CASIGNGNIQYF